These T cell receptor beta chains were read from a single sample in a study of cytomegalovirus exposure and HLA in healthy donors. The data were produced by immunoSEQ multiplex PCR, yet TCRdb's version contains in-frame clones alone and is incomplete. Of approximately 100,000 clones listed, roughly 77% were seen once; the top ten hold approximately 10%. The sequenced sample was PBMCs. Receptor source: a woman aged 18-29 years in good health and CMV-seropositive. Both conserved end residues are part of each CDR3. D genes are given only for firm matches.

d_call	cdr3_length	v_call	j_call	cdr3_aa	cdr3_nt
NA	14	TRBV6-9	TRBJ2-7	CASSSRAGPYEQYF	TGTGCCAGCAGTTCCCGCGCGGGTCCCTACGAGCAGTACTTC
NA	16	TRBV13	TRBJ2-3	CASSLGSSGGTDTQYF	TGTGCCAGCAGCTTAGGTTCAAGCGGTGGGACAGATACGCAGTATTTT
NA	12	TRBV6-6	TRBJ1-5	CASSWGVLPQHF	TGTGCCAGCAGTTGGGGGGTGCTGCCCCAGCATTTT
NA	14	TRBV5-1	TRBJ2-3	CASSSTGFTDTQYF	TGCGCCAGCAGCTCGACAGGATTTACAGATACGCAGTATTTT
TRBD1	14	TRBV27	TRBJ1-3	CASSPTGNGNTIYF	TGTGCCAGCAGTCCGACAGGGAACGGAAACACCATATATTTT
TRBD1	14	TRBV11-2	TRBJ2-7	CASSFGTAAYEQYF	TGTGCCAGCAGCTTTGGGACAGCCGCCTACGAGCAGTACTTC
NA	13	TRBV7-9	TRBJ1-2	CASSLVRQNGYTF	TGTGCCAGCAGCCTAGTTAGACAGAATGGCTACACCTTC
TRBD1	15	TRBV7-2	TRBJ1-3	CASSQDRGLGNTIYF	TGTGCCAGCAGTCAAGACAGGGGGCTAGGAAACACCATATATTTT
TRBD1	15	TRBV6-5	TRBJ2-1	CASSLDRGNYNEQFF	TGTGCCAGCAGTTTAGACAGGGGGAACTACAATGAGCAGTTCTTC
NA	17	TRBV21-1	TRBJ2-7	CASSKEGRQGESYEQYF	TGTGCCAGCAGCAAAGAGGGGAGACAGGGTGAATCCTACGAGCAGTACTTC
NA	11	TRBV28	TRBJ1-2	CASSQNYGYTF	TGTGCCAGCAGTCAAAACTATGGCTACACCTTC